This T cell receptor (beta chain) was found in a study of human T cells and chemical hapten exposure. The time point: patch test 1, 2 weeks after DPC sensitization. Treatment noted: therapeutic diphenylcyclopropenone sensitization with weekly scalp DPC. TCRdb re-called the RACE reads with MiXCR, one entry per CDR3 protein. The sample holds about 340,000 distinct CDR3 sequences; about 7% are singletons and the top ten take roughly 8%. This CDR3 is built from 15 residues. Germline V gene data show CDR1 as ENHRY and CDR2 as SYGVKD. V lost 10 bases and J lost 3, with 20 bases in between. The material sequenced was whole blood, taken in connection with sensitization to the hapten diphenylcyclopropenone (DPC). The origin of this receptor is a woman aged 18 to 35 with alopecia areata. Some clones in this sample may be carry-over from other donors' samples. The chain joins TRBV10-3 to TRBJ2-3; D could derive from TRBD1 or TRBD2 (6 bases each). Written as DNA, the CDR3 is TGTGCCACCGGGGAGGACAGTCTAGCGACAGATACGCAGTATTTT. Translating gives CATGEDSLATDTQYF.